This T cell receptor (beta chain) was captured by sequencing in a study of T cells after yellow fever vaccination. TCRdb reprocessed the 5' RACE reads with MiXCR, giving one entry per CDR3 protein. The sample holds a few hundred thousand distinct CDR3 sequences; 13% are singletons and the top ten take roughly 0.5%. As for this clonotype: Its antigen is not identified.

Points from the study as a whole: Most clones from primary vaccination were detected again post-booster (about 96% CD4, roughly 85% CD8). CD4 and CD8 compartments shared a small share of clonotypes, likely from convergent recombination.

The CDR3 consists of 14 residues. Trimming cost V 7 bases and J 4 bases; bases outside gene matches: 7. CDR1 is DFQATT and CDR2 is SNEGSKA in the germline V gene (reference sequence). The rearrangement joins TRBV20-1 to TRBJ2-3; 11 positions agree with TRBD1. Sample: CD4+ T cells sorted from PBMCs, taken 45 days after the yellow fever booster vaccination. The clonotype comes from a young man who received the YFV17D yellow fever vaccine. The CDR3 loop reads CSVEDRGRSDTQYF. The CDR3 DNA follows: TGCAGTGTAGAGGACAGGGGGCGATCAGATACGCAGTATTTT.